This record concerns one T cell receptor (beta chain) sequence. What it binds is unknown. The data derive from a study of monozygotic twins with inflammatory bowel disease. Broader study findings: Discordant twins showed the same repertoire similarity as concordant twins, possibly from limited power. People with IBD had fewer clonotypes in common with others than healthy twins did, especially with disease activity.

The CDR3 is 14 residues long. Germline V gene data show CDR1 as SEHNR and CDR2 as FQNEAQ (reference sequence). TCRdb reprocessed the 5' RACE reads and keeps a single row for each CDR3 protein, giving no DNA. Listed are 150,000 to 200,000 distinct CDR3 sequences; around 6.8% falls within the top ten. What was sequenced was blood. This TCR came from a human donor with ulcerative colitis or Crohn's disease, or a healthy co-twin of an affected twin (not recorded which). The gene calls are TRBV7-9 and TRBJ2-5; TCRdb outputs TRBD2, but without DNA this stays unchecked. CDR3 residues: CASSIAGGIETQYF.